The rows below give T cell receptor beta chains drawn from one sample of a study of T cells in Graves' hyperthyroidism and ophthalmopathy. TCRdb used MiXCR to reprocess the multiplex PCR reads, holding one entry per CDR3 protein. This table holds tens of thousands of distinct CDR3 sequences, roughly 58% found once. Sequenced input: blood. The receptors here all came from an older woman with Graves' ophthalmopathy. Both conserved end residues are part of each CDR3. Clone size is stated in some rows and not others, as once, few, many or a class when expanded.

size | J | length | V | CDR3
- | TRBJ1-3 | 15 | TRBV18 | CASSPSPRVGSTIYF
- | TRBJ2-1 | 11 | TRBV20-1 | CSAREGKEQFF
- | TRBJ1-1 | 14 | TRBV7-8 | CASSHLGQGYEAFF
once | TRBJ2-2 | 15 | TRBV5-1 | CASSFSGRAANELFF
- | TRBJ2-5 | 15 | TRBV6-2/TRBV6-3 | CASSYGISSNQPQYF
- | TRBJ2-7 | 11 | TRBV9 | CASSEGTGVYF
- | TRBJ2-2 | 13 | TRBV7-9 | CASSLQQPGELFF
many | TRBJ1-6 | 15 | TRBV4-1 | CASSPGTGTDSPLHF
- | TRBJ2-2 | 12 | TRBV6-4 | CASSRSTGELFF
many | TRBJ2-7 | 17 | TRBV3-1 | CASSQGGAGASSYEQYF
many | TRBJ1-4 | 14 | TRBV11-2 | CASSSHQESEKLFF
- | TRBJ2-4 | 16 | TRBV15 | CATTPTRDLAKNIQHF
- | TRBJ2-7 | 13 | TRBV7-3 | CASSFSGGREQYF
- | TRBJ1-2 | 12 | TRBV7-2 | CASSFATGSGTF
- | TRBJ2-3 | 15 | TRBV10-1 | CASSEWTGGTDTQYF
medium-sized | TRBJ1-5 | 13 | TRBV7-6 | CASSLVADQPQHF
- | TRBJ2-3 | 17 | TRBV19 | CASTQAGGPGSTDTQYF
many | TRBJ2-2 | 16 | TRBV6-2/TRBV6-3 | CASSSYLAGGTGELFF
- | TRBJ2-4 | 14 | TRBV18 | CASSPLAGEDIQYF
many | TRBJ2-7 | 16 | TRBV19 | CASSIDAGGPGYEQYF
many | TRBJ2-3 | 16 | TRBV5-6 | CASSLEPSGYTDTQYF
many | TRBJ2-3 | 13 | TRBV6-6 | CASGGPSTDTQYF
many | TRBJ1-6 | 16 | TRBV7-9 | CASSLVGSLGNSPLHF
many | TRBJ2-2 | 15 | TRBV7-3 | CASSLGQESTGELFF
many | TRBJ2-3 | 14 | TRBV2 | CASQLAGGTDTQYF
- | TRBJ2-5 | 17 | TRBV7-6 | CASSLVGDRGGEETQYF
many | TRBJ2-5 | 13 | TRBV5-8 | CASSADNQETQYF
- | TRBJ2-5 | 12 | TRBV19 | CASSSSRETQYF
many | TRBJ2-3 | 14 | TRBV5-1 | CASNERERTDTQYF
- | TRBJ1-3 | 13 | TRBV29-1 | CSVESPMRNTIYF
- | TRBJ2-5 | 13 | TRBV15 | CATSRGGEETQYF
many | TRBJ1-1 | 15 | TRBV11-2 | CASSLGQGMNTEAFF
once | TRBJ2-7 | 16 | TRBV7-3 | CASSAWTSGGPYEQYF
- | TRBJ2-3 | 18 | TRBV2 | CASRRTSGRAMGTDTQYF
once | TRBJ2-3 | 12 | TRBV29-1 | CSVDNSGDTQYF
many | TRBJ2-5 | 14 | TRBV12-3/TRBV12-4 | CASSFRRGGETQYF
- | TRBJ2-7 | 12 | TRBV7-4 | CASSREGYEQYF
many | TRBJ1-2 | 14 | TRBV5-1 | CASSLERPGYGYTF
few | TRBJ2-3 | 13 | TRBV20-1 | CSARVLGQGEQYF
- | TRBJ2-1 | 17 | TRBV19 | CASSIPPTSSDYNEQFF
- | TRBJ2-5 | 15 | TRBV7-8 | CASSIGTGGRETQYF
- | TRBJ2-5 | 16 | TRBV5-1 | CASSFGVRVGYQPQYF
once | TRBJ1-2 | 10 | TRBV20-1 | CSAQLANYTF
- | TRBJ1-5 | 10 | TRBV20-1 | CSAWGETQHF
- | TRBJ2-6 | 17 | TRBV19 | CASSYSTTDSGANVLTF
- | TRBJ2-7 | 19 | TRBV9 | CASSFYICSASWASYEQYF
- | TRBJ2-2 | 15 | TRBV4-1 | CASSLTRGNTGELFF
- | TRBJ1-1 | 14 | TRBV6-5 | CVSSYSTEGTEAFF
many | TRBJ1-6 | 16 | TRBV20-1 | CSARDPGTGLNSPLHF
medium-sized | TRBJ1-2 | 13 | TRBV10-1 | CASSESRGSGYTF
few | TRBJ2-1 | 13 | TRBV10-2 | CATRLAAYNEQFF
few | TRBJ2-7 | 10 | TRBV12-3/TRBV12-4 | CASSLGEQYF
- | TRBJ2-3 | 15 | TRBV29-1 | CSVVSGTGPTDTQYF
- | TRBJ2-7 | 14 | TRBV4-3 | CASSHGTGGREQYF